This is a list of T cell receptor beta chains from one sample in a study of shared clonotypes between healthy human individuals. Repertoires were generated with immunoSEQ multiplex PCR, while TCRdb's copy carries only in-frame clones and drops some. The sample includes 980,000 or so clones, around 80% of them seen just once. The sequenced sample was memory CD4+ T cells sorted from blood. These receptors were taken from a young man in good health. Each CDR3 is given with its conserved first and last residue. A D gene is named only where the DNA matches it firmly. The listing skips clone size in some rows; elsewhere it reads once, few, many or a size class.

-	TRBV9	TRBJ1-2	-	TGTGCCAGCAGCGCAGATTATGGCTACACCTTC	CASSADYGYTF
few	TRBV28	TRBJ1-6	-	TGTGCCAGCAGTTTAAGCCAGGGTACCAATTCACCCCTCCACTTT	CASSLSQGTNSPLHF
-	TRBV5-1	TRBJ1-5	-	TGCGCCAGCAGCGTAGCAAGTAATCAGCCCCAGCATTTT	CASSVASNQPQHF
-	TRBV5-1	TRBJ1-4	-	TGCGCCAGCAGCTTGGCCGGCAGCCTTACTAATGAAAAACTGTTTTTT	CASSLAGSLTNEKLFF
-	TRBV30	TRBJ1-5	-	TGTGCCTGGAGTGAACAGGGAGGTCAGCCCCAGCATTTT	CAWSEQGGQPQHF
few	TRBV28	TRBJ1-5	-	TGTGCCAGCAGCCTCACAGGGAATCAGCCCCAGCATTTT	CASSLTGNQPQHF
-	TRBV12-5	TRBJ1-5	TRBD1	TGTGCTAGTGGTTTTCAGACGGACAGGAATAGCAATCAGCCCCAGCATTTT	CASGFQTDRNSNQPQHF
-	TRBV18	TRBJ1-5	TRBD1	TGTGCCAGCTCACCAACGGGACAGGGCAATCAGCCCCAGCATTTT	CASSPTGQGNQPQHF
-	TRBV9	TRBJ2-7	TRBD1	TGTGCCAGCAGCGAAGGGACAGGGCCCTTCTACGAGCAGTACTTC	CASSEGTGPFYEQYF
-	TRBV30	TRBJ1-1	-	TGTGCCTGGAGTGCAAACAGGGACACTGAAGCTTTCTTT	CAWSANRDTEAFF
-	TRBV11-2	TRBJ2-2	-	TGTGCCAGCAGCGTCGACTTGAACACCGGGGAGCTGTTTTTT	CASSVDLNTGELFF
-	TRBV10-3	TRBJ2-7	-	TGTGCCATCAGTGGGACTGATTACGAGCAGTACTTC	CAISGTDYEQYF
-	TRBV27	TRBJ2-5	-	TGTGCCAGCAGCCCGTGGGGGGCGCAGAAACAAGAGACCCAGTACTTC	CASSPWGAQKQETQYF
few	TRBV5-1	TRBJ2-3	TRBD1	TGCGCCAGCAGCTTGGAGGGACAGTTAGCAGATACGCAGTATTTT	CASSLEGQLADTQYF
-	TRBV2	TRBJ2-7	TRBD2	TGTGCCAGCAGTCAGGAGCGGGGGGTCTCCTACGAGCAGTACTTC	CASSQERGVSYEQYF
-	TRBV4-1	TRBJ2-3	-	TGCGCCAGCAGTGCCCTCGGGACGGGCACAGATACGCAGTATTTT	CASSALGTGTDTQYF
-	TRBV29-1	TRBJ1-1	-	TGCAGCGGTTATAACACTGAAGCTTTCTTT	CSGYNTEAFF
few	TRBV30	TRBJ1-6	-	TGTGCCTGGAGTTCGCAGGGTTCACCCCTCCACTTT	CAWSSQGSPLHF
-	TRBV7-6	TRBJ2-2	-	TGTGCCAGCAGCCCGGTCAGGACAGAGAACACCGGGGAGCTGTTTTTT	CASSPVRTENTGELFF
-	TRBV7-9	TRBJ2-2	TRBD1	TGTGCCAGCACCACAAAGGGACAGGGGAACACCGGGGAGCTGTTTTTT	CASTTKGQGNTGELFF
-	TRBV6-6	TRBJ1-5	-	TGTGCCAGCAGTTACGTAGGGAATCAGCCCCAGCATTTT	CASSYVGNQPQHF
-	TRBV29-1	TRBJ1-1	-	TGCAGCGTCCCAACCGACGGGGGGAGGACTGAAGCTTTCTTT	CSVPTDGGRTEAFF
-	TRBV28	TRBJ2-2	-	TGTGCCAGCAGTTCGCAGACCGGGGAGCTGTTTTTT	CASSSQTGELFF
-	TRBV5-1	TRBJ2-7	-	TGCGCCAGCAGCTTGGGATCAGGGTTGGGCGAGCAGTACTTC	CASSLGSGLGEQYF
-	TRBV9	TRBJ1-6	-	TGTGCCAGCAGCGTAGAGGGAGGGGGGAATTCACCCCTCCACTTT	CASSVEGGGNSPLHF
-	TRBV1	TRBJ2-5	-	TGCACCAGCAGCAACCGTTGGAGGGGGGCCCAGTTGAAGACCCAGTACTTC	CTSSNRWRGAQLKTQYF
-	TRBV6-1	TRBJ1-5	TRBD1	TGTGCCAGCAGTGAGTCGGGACAGATGACTACGCCCCAGCATTTT	CASSESGQMTTPQHF
many	TRBV2	TRBJ1-4	-	TGTGCCAGCAGGGCAGACAGGTCCAATGAAAAACTGTTTTTT	CASRADRSNEKLFF
-	TRBV4-1	TRBJ1-5	-	TGCGCCAGCAGCCAAGGAGGTATCTGGGGCAATCAGCCCCAGCATTTT	CASSQGGIWGNQPQHF
-	TRBV2	TRBJ1-6	TRBD1	TGTGCCAGCAGTGAGACAGGGTATAATTCACCCCTCCACTTT	CASSETGYNSPLHF
-	TRBV19	TRBJ1-1	-	TGTGCCAGTACTTTTCCAACATTGGGAACCACTGAAGCTTTCTTT	CASTFPTLGTTEAFF
-	TRBV7-2	TRBJ2-3	TRBD2	TGTGCCAGCCACCGGCGGGGGGGAACGGATACGCAGTATTTT	CASHRRGGTDTQYF
-	TRBV2	TRBJ2-2	TRBD1	TGTGCCAGCAGCAGAAAGGGGGCGGACGGGGAGCTGTTTTTT	CASSRKGADGELFF
-	TRBV6-5	TRBJ2-7	-	TGTGCCAGCAGTTACCGGAAGCAAGGTACCCACGAGCAGTACTTC	CASSYRKQGTHEQYF
few	TRBV4-1	TRBJ1-2	-	TGCGCCAGCAGCCAAGATCCCAGCGCTATCTATGGCTACACCTTC	CASSQDPSAIYGYTF
-	TRBV7-9	TRBJ1-4	TRBD1	TGTGCCAGCAGCTTGTTAGGGGGCGATGAAAAACTGTTTTTT	CASSLLGGDEKLFF